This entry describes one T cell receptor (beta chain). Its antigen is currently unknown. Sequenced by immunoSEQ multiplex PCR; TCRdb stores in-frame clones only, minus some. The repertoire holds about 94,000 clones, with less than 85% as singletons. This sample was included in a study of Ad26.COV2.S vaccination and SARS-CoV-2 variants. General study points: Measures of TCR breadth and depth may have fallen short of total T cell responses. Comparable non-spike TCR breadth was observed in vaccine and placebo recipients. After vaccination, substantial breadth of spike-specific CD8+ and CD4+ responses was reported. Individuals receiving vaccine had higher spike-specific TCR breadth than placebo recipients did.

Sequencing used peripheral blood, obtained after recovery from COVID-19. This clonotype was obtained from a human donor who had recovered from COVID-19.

The CDR3, as DNA: TGTGCCAGCAGCTCCCGGTGGACACCCAATGAGCAGTTCTTC. Protein sequence: CASSSRWTPNEQFF. The chain joins TRBV11-3 to TRBJ2-1; a possible D gene is TRBD1 (5 bases). The V gene lost 4 bases and the J gene lost 6 bases, with 13 bases spanning the gap. CDR1 SGHNT and CDR2 YENEEA come from the germline V gene. The CDR3 consists of 14 residues.